The clone carrying this T cell receptor (beta chain) has more than one count but fewer than ten. As yet, its antigen is unknown. Using genomic DNA as the template, TCR beta VDJ and CDR3 profiling was carried out. Via MiXCR, TCRdb re-called the reads, giving one row per CDR3 protein. The top ten hold around 4% of the sample, which has roughly 420,000 distinct CDR3 sequences, under 80% seen once. This specimen belongs to a study of CD8+CD57+ T cells in acquired aplastic anemia. Study overall: Yields of DNA that came from sorted CD4+ and CD8+ cells averaged approximately 3.5 ug. Healthy donor sequencing depth: some 10 million CD4+, some 12 million CD8+ reads.

Germline CDR1 is LNHDA and CDR2 is SQIVND (reference sequence). J gave up 7 bases and V 5 bases, and 5 bases lay outside the gene matches. The CDR3 runs to 15 residues. Study findings and constraints: Overlapping CD8+ CDR3 repertoires of patients and controls contained approximately 29 shared sequences. CD8+ Simpson's diversity showed no significant patient-control difference.

The J gene is TRBJ2-5, the V gene TRBV19, with TRBD2 identical over 15 bases. The sequenced material came from sorted CD4+, CD8+, or CD8+CD57+ T cells (not recorded which) from PBMCs. This clonotype originated in a human donor in good health, serving as a control. In DNA, the CDR3 is TGTGCCAGTAGTCTAGGACTAGCGGGAGGGCGGACCCAGTACTTC. This translates into CASSLGLAGGRTQYF.